This T cell receptor (beta chain) was profiled in a study of T cell responses to AZD1222 COVID-19 vaccine. Notes on this clone: What it binds is not known.

Produced via immunoSEQ multiplex PCR; TCRdb's table is partial and in-frame only. The sample has tens of thousands of clones, approximately 88% seen once. Findings and caveats of the study: Only a handful of individuals given AZD1222 were seropositive at baseline. Along spike, vaccine-associated CD4 TCRs were found throughout, with dominance at 160-218 and 743-854. There were repertoire samples only from the period after the peak T cell response.

The starting material was peripheral blood, obtained 28 days after the second AZD1222 dose. This TCR was sampled from an adult who received the AZD1222 COVID-19 vaccine.

CDR3: CASSIFDRGGYTF. In nucleotides, the CDR3 is TGTGCCAGTAGTATATTTGACCGAGGCGGCTACACCTTC. The chain combines TRBV19 with TRBJ1-2; no firm D call. V was pared by 2 bases and J by 8 bases, with 12 bases between. Per the germline V gene, CDR1 is LNHDA and CDR2 is SQIVND (reference sequence). The CDR3 has 13 amino acids.